This TCR beta chain comes out of a study of T cell responses to AZD1222 COVID-19 vaccine. Study-wide results and limits: Unmutated variant regions reportedly attract nearly half of all spike-specific TCRs. Spike was spanned by vaccine-associated CD4 TCRs, with dominance at 160-218 and 743-854.

CDR1 and CDR2 from the germline V gene are MNHEY and SMNVEV (reference sequence). The trim removed 4 bases at V and 4 bases at J, leaving 9 bases unmatched. The CDR3 is 15 residues long. Data came from immunoSEQ multiplex PCR; TCRdb stores just in-frame clones and leaves some out. The sample shows 120,000 or so clones, 75% to 90% of them seen only once. With respect to this clone: Its target is not known.

The chain joins TRBV27 to TRBJ1-2; 7 bases match TRBD1. The receptor's source is an adult in good health. This specimen was peripheral blood, taken on day 0 of MenACWY control vaccination. The CDR3 sequence is CASSSRQGRSYGYTF. CDR3 in DNA: TGTGCCAGCAGTTCCCGACAGGGCCGGTCCTATGGCTACACCTTC.